This T cell receptor (beta chain) stems from a study of blood T cell repertoires in COVID-19. In the study overall: Acute-phase and convalescent COVID-19 samples originated in the United States, Italy and Spain. PBMCs, B-cell-depleted T cells, or T cells were the source of the cDNA or gDNA that made up the material.

This clone was observed a single time. As originally analysed: Reference gene primer amplification in the assay estimated nucleated cell counts. Here immunoSEQ multiplex PCR was the method, and the copy in TCRdb shows in-frame clones only, minus some. That table is the source of V, J and clone size, and D and trimming were worked out from the DNA. The data hold approximately 89,000 clones, with around 75% observed a single time. CDR3 length: 14 amino acids. V shed 0 bases and J shed 2 bases, with 8 bases lying between them. CDR1 is SGDLS, CDR2 YYNGEE, per germline. This TCR was recovered from a man in his 70s with acute or convalescent COVID-19. The sample taken for sequencing was peripheral blood. This sequence joins TRBV9 and TRBJ1-2; D is uncertain. CDR3 sequence (DNA): TGTGCCAGCAGCGTAGCGGGAGTCAACTATGGCTACACCTTC. Its protein is CASSVAGVNYGYTF.